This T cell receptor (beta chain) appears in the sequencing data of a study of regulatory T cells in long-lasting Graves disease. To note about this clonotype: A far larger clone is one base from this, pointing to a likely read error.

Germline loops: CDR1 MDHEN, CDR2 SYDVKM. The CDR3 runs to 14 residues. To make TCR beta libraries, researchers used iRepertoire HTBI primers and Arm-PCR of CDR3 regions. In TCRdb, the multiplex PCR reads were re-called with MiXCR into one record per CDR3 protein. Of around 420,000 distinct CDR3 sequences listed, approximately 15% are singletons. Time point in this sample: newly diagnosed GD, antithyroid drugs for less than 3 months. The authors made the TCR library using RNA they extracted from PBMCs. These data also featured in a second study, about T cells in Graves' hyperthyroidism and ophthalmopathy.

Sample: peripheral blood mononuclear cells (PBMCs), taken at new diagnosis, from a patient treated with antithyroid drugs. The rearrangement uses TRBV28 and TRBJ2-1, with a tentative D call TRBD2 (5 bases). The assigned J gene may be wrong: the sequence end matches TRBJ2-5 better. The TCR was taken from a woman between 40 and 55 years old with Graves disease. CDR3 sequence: CAGTSGKGEQTQYF. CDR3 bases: TGTGCCGGCACCTCGGGGAAGGGCGAACAGACCCAGTACTTC.